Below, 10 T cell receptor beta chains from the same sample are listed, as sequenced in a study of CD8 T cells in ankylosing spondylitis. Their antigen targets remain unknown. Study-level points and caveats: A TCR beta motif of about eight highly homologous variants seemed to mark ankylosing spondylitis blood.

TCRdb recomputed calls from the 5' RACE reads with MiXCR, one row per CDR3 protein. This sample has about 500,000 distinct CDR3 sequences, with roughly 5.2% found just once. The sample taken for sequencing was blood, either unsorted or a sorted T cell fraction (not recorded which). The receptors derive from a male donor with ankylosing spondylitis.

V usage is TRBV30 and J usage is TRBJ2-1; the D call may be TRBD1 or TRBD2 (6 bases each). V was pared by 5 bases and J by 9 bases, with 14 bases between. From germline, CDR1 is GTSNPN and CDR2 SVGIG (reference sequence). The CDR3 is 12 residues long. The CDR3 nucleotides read TGTGCCTGGGGGGGGCTGACAATTGAGCAGTTCTTC. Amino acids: CAWGGLTIEQFF.

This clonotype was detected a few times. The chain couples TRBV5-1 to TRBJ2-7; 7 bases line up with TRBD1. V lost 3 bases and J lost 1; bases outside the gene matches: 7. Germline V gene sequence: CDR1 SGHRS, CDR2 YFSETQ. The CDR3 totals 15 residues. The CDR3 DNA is TGCGCCAGCAGCTCAAACCCGGGACAGTCCTACGAGCAGTACTTC. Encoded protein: CASSSNPGQSYEQYF.

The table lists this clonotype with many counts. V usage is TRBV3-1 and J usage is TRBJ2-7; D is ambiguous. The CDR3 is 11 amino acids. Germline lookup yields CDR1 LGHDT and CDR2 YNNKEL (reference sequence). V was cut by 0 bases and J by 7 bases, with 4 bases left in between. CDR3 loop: CASSQDWEQYF. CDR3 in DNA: TGTGCCAGCAGCCAAGATTGGGAGCAGTACTTC.

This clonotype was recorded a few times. The CDR3 spells CASSPQIGGQGTYEQYF. As DNA, the CDR3 is TGTGCCAGCTCACCTCAAATAGGAGGACAGGGGACCTACGAGCAGTACTTC. The V gene is TRBV18, the J gene TRBJ2-7; 9 nucleotides line up with TRBD1. This CDR3 comprises 17 residues. Germline values: CDR1 KGHSH, CDR2 LQKENI. V was clipped by 3 bases and J by 2 bases; unmatched bases: 11.

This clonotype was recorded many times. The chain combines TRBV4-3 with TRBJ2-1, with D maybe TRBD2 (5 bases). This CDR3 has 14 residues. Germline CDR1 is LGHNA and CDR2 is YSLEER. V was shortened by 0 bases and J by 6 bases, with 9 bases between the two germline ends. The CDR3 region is CASSQDWRSNEQFF. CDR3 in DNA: TGCGCCAGCAGCCAAGATTGGAGGAGCAATGAGCAGTTCTTC.

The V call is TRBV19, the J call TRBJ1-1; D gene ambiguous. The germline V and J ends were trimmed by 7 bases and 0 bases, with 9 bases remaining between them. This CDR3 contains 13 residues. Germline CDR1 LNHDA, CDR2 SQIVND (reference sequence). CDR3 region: CASKDAVNTEAFF. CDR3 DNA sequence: TGTGCCAGTAAAGACGCCGTGAACACTGAAGCTTTCTTT.

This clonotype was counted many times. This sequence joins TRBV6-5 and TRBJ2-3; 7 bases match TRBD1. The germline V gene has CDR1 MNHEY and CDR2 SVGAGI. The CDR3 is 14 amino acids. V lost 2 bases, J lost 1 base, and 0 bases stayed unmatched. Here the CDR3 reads CASSYDRGTDTQYF. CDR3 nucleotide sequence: TGTGCCAGCAGTTACGACAGGGGCACAGATACGCAGTATTTT.

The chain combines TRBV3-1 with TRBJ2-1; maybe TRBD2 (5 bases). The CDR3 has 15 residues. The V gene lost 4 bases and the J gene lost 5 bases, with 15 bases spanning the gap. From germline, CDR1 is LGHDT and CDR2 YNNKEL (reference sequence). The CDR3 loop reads CASSRTHIIDNEQFF. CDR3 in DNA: TGTGCCAGCAGCCGGACTCATATTATAGACAATGAGCAGTTCTTC.

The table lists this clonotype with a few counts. For the CDR3, the DNA is TGTGCCAGCAGCGCCCGTGCTGAGGATGGCTACACCTTC. Translating it yields CASSARAEDGYTF. The V call is TRBV4-2, the J call TRBJ1-2; D is ambiguous. Trimming stripped 5 bases from V and 6 bases from J, with 13 bases between. The germline V gene encodes CDR1 LGHNA and CDR2 YNFKEQ. This CDR3 has 13 residues.

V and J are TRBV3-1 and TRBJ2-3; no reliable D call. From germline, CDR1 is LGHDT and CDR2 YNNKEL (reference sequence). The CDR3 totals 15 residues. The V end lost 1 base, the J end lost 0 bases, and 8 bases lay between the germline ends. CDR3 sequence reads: CASSQVFASTDTQYF. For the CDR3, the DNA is TGTGCCAGCAGCCAAGTCTTCGCTAGCACAGATACGCAGTATTTT.